This TCR beta chain was identified during a study of T cell repertoires in cytomegalovirus infection. Study outcomes and limitations: CMV carriers having the relevant HLA were flagged by cumulative public TCR beta family frequency.

CDR1 and CDR2 from the germline V gene are LGHNA and YSLEER. This CDR3 contains 15 residues. The J segment lost 7 bases and the V segment lost 4 bases, leaving 8 bases of the junction unmatched. MiXCR was run by TCRdb on the reads, yielding one entry per CDR3 protein. The table lists some 220,000 distinct CDR3 sequences, around 12% of them singletons, with 1.6% in the top ten. On this clonotype: The antigen is not known.

The rearrangement uses TRBV4-3 and TRBJ2-3; the match to TRBD2 covers 10 bases. Sequenced sample: PBMCs. The clonotype was recovered from a human donor in good health (CMV status not recorded). Some clones in this sample may be carry-over from other donors' samples. The DNA of the CDR3 is TGCGCCAGCAGCCCCTTAGCGGGGGGCCAATATACGCAGTATTTT. Translation gives CASSPLAGGQYTQYF.